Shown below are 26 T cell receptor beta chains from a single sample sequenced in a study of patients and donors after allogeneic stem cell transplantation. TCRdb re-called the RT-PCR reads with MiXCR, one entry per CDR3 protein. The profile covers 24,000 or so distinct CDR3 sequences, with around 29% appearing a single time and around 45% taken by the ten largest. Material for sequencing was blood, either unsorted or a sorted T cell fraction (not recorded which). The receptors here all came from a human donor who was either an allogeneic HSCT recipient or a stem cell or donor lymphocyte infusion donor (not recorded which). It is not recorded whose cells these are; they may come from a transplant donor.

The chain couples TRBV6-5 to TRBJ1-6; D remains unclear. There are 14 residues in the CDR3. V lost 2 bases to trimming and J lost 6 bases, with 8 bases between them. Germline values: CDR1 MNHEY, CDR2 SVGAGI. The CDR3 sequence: CASSYGQPNSPLHF. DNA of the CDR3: TGTGCCAGCAGTTACGGTCAGCCTAATTCACCCCTCCACTTT.

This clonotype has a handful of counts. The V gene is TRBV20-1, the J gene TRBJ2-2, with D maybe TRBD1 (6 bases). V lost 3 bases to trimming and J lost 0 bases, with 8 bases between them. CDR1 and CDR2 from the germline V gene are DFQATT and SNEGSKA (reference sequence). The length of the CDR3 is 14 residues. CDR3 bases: TGCAGTGCTAGGCGGACAGCGAACACCGGGGAGCTGTTTTTT. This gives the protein CSARRTANTGELFF.

As DNA, the CDR3 is TGCAGCGCATCCGGGACAGGGGTCCATGAGCAGTTCTTC. Its protein product is CSASGTGVHEQFF. The genes are TRBV29-1 and TRBJ2-1, with 10 bases identical to TRBD1. CDR3 size: 13 residues. J was trimmed by 8 bases and V by 7 bases; bases with no gene match: 8. Germline-derived CDR1 and CDR2 are SQVTM and ANQGSEA.

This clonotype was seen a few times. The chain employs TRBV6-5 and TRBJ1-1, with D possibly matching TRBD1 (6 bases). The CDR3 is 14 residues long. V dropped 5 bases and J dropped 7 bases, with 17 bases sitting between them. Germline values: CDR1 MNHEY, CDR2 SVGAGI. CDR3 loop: CASSQLQGTSEAFF. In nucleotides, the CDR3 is TGTGCCAGCAGTCAACTACAGGGAACAAGTGAAGCTTTCTTT.

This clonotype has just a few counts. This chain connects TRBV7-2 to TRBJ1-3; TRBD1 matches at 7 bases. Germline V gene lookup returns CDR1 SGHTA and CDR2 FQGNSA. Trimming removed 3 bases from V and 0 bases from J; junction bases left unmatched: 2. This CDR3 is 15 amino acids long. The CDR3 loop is CASSLRQGSGNTIYF. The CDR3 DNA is TGTGCCAGCAGCTTGAGACAGGGCTCTGGAAACACCATATATTTT.

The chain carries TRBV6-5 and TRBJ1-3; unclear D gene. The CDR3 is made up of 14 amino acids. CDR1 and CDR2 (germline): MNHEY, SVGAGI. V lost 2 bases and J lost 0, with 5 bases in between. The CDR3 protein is CASSYGISGNTIYF. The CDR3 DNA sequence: TGTGCCAGCAGTTACGGAATCTCTGGAAACACCATATATTTT.

In nucleotides, the CDR3 is TGTGCCAGCAGTCCCTGCTTCGTCTATGGCTACACCTTC. As protein: CASSPCFVYGYTF. This sequence joins TRBV6-2 or TRBV6-3 and TRBJ1-2, with D uncertain. Trimming removed 5 bases from V and 4 bases from J, with 11 bases in between. From germline, CDR1 is MNHEY and CDR2 SVGEGT. CDR3 length: 13 residues.

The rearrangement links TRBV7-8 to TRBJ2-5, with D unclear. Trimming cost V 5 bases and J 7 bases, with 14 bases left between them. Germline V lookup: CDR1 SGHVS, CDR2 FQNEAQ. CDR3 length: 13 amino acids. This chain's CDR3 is CASSHQLVGTQYF. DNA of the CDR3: TGTGCCAGCAGCCATCAGCTGGTGGGGACCCAGTACTTC.

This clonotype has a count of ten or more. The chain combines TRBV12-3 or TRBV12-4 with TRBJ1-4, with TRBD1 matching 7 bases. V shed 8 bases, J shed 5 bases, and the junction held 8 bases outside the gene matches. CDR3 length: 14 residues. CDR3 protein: CASGRGDRNEKLFF. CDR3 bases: TGTGCCAGCGGCAGAGGGGACAGAAATGAAAAACTGTTTTTT.

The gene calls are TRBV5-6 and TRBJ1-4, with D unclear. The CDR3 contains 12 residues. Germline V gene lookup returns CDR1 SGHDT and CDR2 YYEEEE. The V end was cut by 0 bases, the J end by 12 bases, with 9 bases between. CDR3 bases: TGTGCCAGCAGCTTGGCCGAGGGCGAACTGTTTTTT. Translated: CASSLAEGELFF. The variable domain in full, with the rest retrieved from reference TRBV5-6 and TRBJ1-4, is DAGVTQSPTHLIKTRGQQVTLRCSPKSGHDTVSWYQQALGQGPQFIFQYYEEEERQRGNFPDRFSGHQFPNYSSELNVNALLLGDSALYLCASSLAEGELFFGSGTQLSVL.

CDR3 sequence: CASRRSGGFQETQYF. The CDR3, as DNA: TGTGCCAGCAGAAGGAGCGGGGGTTTTCAAGAGACCCAGTACTTC. The J gene is TRBJ2-5, the V gene TRBV6-6, with 8 bases aligning to TRBD2. Per the germline V gene, CDR1 is MNHNY and CDR2 is SVGAGI (reference sequence). CDR3 length: 15 residues. The junction had 8 bases not matched to a gene; V was cut back by 6 bases and J by 2 bases.

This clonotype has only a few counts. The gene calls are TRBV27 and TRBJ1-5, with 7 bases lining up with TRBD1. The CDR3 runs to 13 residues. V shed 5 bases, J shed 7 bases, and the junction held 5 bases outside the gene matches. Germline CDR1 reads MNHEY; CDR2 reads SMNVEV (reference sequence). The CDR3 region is CASSPDRRQPQHF. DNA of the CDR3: TGTGCCAGCAGTCCGGACAGGCGGCAGCCCCAGCATTTT.

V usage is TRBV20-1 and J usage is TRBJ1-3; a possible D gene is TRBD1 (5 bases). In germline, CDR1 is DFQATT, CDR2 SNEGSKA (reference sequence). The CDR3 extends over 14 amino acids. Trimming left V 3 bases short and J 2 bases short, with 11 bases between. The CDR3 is CSASPWGPGNTIYF. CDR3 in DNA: TGCAGTGCTAGCCCCTGGGGACCTGGAAACACCATATATTTT.

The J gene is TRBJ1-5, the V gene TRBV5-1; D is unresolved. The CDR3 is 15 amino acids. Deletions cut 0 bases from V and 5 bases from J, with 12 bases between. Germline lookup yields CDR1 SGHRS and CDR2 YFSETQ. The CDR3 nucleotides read TGCGCCAGCAGCTTGGGGGTGGGCTCGGATCAGCCCCAGCATTTT. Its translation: CASSLGVGSDQPQHF.

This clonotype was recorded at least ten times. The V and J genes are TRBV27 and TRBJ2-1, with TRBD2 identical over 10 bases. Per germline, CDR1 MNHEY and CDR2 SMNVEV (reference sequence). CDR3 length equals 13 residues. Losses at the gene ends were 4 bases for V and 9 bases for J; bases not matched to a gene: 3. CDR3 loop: CASSSGLASEQFF. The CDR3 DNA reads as TGTGCCAGCAGTTCGGGACTAGCGAGTGAGCAGTTCTTC.

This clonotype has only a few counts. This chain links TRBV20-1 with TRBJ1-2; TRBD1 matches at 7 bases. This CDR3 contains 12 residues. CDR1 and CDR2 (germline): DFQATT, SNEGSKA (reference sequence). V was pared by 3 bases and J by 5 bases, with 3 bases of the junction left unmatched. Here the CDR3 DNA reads TGCAGTGCTAGGGCGGGACAGTATGGCTACACCTTC. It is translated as CSARAGQYGYTF.

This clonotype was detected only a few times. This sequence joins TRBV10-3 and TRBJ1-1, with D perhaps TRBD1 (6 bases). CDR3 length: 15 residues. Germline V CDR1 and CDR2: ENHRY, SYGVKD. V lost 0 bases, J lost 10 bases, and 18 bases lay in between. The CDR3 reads CAISESFWGLKPAFF. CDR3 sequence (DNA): TGTGCCATCAGTGAGTCGTTCTGGGGGCTAAAACCAGCTTTCTTT.

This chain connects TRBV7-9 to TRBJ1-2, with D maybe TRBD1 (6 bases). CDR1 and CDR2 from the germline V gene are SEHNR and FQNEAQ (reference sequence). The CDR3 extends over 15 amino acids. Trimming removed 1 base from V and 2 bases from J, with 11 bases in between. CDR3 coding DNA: TGTGCCAGCAGCTTAGTGGCAGGGACAAACTATGGCTACACCTTC. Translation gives CASSLVAGTNYGYTF.

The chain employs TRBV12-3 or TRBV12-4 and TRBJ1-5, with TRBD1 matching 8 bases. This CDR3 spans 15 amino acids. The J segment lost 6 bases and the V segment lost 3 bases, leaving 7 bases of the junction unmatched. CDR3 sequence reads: CASSLFAGGGQPQHF. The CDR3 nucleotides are TGTGCCAGCAGTTTGTTTGCAGGGGGCGGTCAGCCCCAGCATTTT.

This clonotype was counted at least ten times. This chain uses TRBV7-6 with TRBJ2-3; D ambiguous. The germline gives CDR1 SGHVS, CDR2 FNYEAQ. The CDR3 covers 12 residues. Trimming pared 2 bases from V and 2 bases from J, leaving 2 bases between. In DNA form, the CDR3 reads TGTGCCAGCAGCTTATCCACAGATACGCAGTATTTT. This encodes CASSLSTDTQYF.

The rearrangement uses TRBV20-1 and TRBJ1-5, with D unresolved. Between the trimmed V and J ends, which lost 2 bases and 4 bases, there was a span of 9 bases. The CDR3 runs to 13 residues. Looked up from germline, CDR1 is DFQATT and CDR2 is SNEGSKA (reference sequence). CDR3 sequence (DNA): TGCAGTGCTAGATTCACGGGGAATCAGCCCCAGCATTTT. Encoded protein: CSARFTGNQPQHF.

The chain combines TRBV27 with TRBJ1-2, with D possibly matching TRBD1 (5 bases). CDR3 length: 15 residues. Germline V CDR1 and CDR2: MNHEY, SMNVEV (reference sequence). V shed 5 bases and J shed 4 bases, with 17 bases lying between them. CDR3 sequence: CASSPARGKLYGYTF. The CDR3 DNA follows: TGTGCCAGCAGTCCGGCCCGGGGGAAACTCTATGGCTACACCTTC.

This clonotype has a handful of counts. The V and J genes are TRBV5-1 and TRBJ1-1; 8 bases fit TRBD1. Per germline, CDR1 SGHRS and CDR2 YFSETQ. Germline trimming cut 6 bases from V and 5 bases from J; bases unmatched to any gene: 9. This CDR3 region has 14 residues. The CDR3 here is CASKGRQGATEAFF. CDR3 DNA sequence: TGCGCCAGCAAGGGGCGGCAGGGGGCAACTGAAGCTTTCTTT.

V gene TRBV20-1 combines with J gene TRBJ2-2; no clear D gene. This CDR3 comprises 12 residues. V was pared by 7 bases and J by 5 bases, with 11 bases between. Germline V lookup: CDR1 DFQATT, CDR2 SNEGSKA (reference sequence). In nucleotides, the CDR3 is TGCAGTGGGGTACGCGAAACCGGGGAGCTGTTTTTT. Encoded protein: CSGVRETGELFF.

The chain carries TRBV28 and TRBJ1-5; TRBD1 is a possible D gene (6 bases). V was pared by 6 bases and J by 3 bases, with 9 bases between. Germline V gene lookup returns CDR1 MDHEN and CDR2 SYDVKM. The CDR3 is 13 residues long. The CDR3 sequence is CASRRQANQPQHF. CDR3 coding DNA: TGTGCCAGCAGACGACAGGCCAATCAGCCCCAGCATTTT.

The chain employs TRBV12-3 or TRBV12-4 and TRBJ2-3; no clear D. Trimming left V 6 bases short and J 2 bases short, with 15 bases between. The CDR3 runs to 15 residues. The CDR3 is CASSWTTPSTDTQYF. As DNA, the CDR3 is TGTGCCAGCAGCTGGACCACTCCTTCCACAGATACGCAGTATTTT.